This T cell receptor beta chain was retrieved from a study of cytomegalovirus exposure and HLA in healthy donors. Trimming cost V 0 bases and J 1 base, with 13 bases left between them. The CDR3 is 16 residues long. Germline assignment: CDR1 SGHRS and CDR2 YFSETQ. It was with 60 Vbeta and 13 Jbeta primers that the PCR ran. Profiled with immunoSEQ multiplex PCR; TCRdb holds only in-frame clones, not every one. The sample has hundreds of thousands of clones; 70% are singletons. The sequenced material came from PBMCs. The rearrangement uses TRBV5-1 and TRBJ2-5; D is uncertain. The origin of this receptor is a middle-aged man in good health and CMV-seropositive. CDR3 in DNA: TGCGCCAGCAGCTTGGGTGGCCCACGACTCCAAGAGACCCAGTACTTC. Translating it yields CASSLGGPRLQETQYF.